The source of this TCR beta chain is a study of identical twins. Notes on the study in general: Excess sharing between twins was weaker in beta out-of-frame sequences. Invariant MAIT and iNKT cells are populations that could partly confound zero-insertion analyses. Carriage of fewer insertions was seen in abundant cord blood beta clonotypes, whereas memory repertoires showed none.

Per the germline V gene, CDR1 is ENHRY and CDR2 is SYGVKD. This CDR3 contains 13 residues. The germline V and J ends were trimmed by 0 bases and 10 bases, with 7 bases remaining between them. Healthy Caucasians, and only they, were the donors. Only a few counts were recorded for this clonotype. The antigen remains unidentified. From the 5' RACE reads, TCRdb called clonotypes with MiXCR, one entry per CDR3 protein. The table has approximately 530,000 distinct CDR3 sequences, 20% to 25% seen once. A further study also used this sample, focusing on yellow fever vaccine responses in identical twins.

Material for sequencing was CD4+ T cells sorted from blood. The receptor was derived from a woman aged 18-29 years in good health. The chain carries TRBV10-3 and TRBJ1-6; a weak D match, TRBD1 (5 bases). CDR3 DNA: TGTGCCATCAGTGAGTCGGAGGGGTCACCCCTCCACTTT. This gives the protein CAISESEGSPLHF.